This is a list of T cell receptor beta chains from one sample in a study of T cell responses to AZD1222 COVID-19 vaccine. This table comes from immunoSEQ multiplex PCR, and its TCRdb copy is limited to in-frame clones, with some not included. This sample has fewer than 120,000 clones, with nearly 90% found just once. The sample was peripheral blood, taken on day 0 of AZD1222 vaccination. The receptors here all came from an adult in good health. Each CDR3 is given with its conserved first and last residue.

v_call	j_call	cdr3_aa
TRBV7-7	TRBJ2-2	CASSFNGGKAGELFF
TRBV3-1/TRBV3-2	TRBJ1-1	CASSQESPLRTFF
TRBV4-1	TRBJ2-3	CASSLRTATDTQYF
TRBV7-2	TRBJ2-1	CASSPGGSYNEQFF
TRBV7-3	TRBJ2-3	CASSPSRGTDTQYF
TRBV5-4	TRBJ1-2	CASSFWSSNYGYTF
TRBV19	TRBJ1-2	CASYRTGRTGYTF
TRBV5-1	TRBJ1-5	CASSLEGGHQPQHF
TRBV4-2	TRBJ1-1	CASSRPPTENTEAFF
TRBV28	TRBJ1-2	CASSQWGFTPEEDGYTF
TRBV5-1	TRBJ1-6	CASSFDGGNSPLHF
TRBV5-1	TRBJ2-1	CASSLHPGRSSYNEQFF
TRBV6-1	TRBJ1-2	CASSELGEGYTF
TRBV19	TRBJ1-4	CASSIYLPGQRNEKLFF
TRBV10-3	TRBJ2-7	CAISGAGASGKMNPYEQYF
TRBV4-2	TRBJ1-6	CASSPRGSNSPLHF
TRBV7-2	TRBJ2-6	CASSLRGVTGSGANVLTF
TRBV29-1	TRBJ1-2	CSVEEGGGSYGYTF
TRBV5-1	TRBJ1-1	CASSMGSVKGNTEAFF
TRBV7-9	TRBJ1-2	CASSPGTANTF
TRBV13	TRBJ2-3	CASSLPGTDTQYF
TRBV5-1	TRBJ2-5	CASSSSGRTGSETQYF
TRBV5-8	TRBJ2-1	CASSPDVDTYNEQFF
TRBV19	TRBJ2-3	CASSTLLTGGTDTQYF
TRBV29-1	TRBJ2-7	CSGQDSYEQYF
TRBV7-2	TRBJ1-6	CASSRDRFSPLHF
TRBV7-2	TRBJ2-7	CASSLKPASGREQYF
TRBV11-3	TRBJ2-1	CASSSTSGEQFF
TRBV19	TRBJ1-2	CASSKGDGTYGYTF
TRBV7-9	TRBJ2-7	CASSFSYEQYF
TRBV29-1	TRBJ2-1	CSARLAGYNEQFF
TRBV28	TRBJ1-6	CASWGGPRGSPLHF
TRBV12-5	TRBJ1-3	CASGEGTGNTIYF
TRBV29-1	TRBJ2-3	CSVEPLGDSTQYF
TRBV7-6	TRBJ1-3	CASSPQVHSGNTIYF
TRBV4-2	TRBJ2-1	CASSQDLLPPANEQFF
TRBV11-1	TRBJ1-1	CASSLVAEAFF
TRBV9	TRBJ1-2	CASSVEPGHGYTF
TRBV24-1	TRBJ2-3	CATSDLSSPYNKETQYF
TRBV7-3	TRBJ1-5	CASSTDRNQPQHF
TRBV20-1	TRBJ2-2	CSASVGGNTGELFF
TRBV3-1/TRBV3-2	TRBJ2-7	CASTLRAGMTYEQYF
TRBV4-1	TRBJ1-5	CASSPSDVYQPQHF
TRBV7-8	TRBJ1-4	CASSFPGQGISTNEKLFF
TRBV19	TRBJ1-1	CASWGSRTGDVTEAFF
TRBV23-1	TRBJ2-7	CASSSGPGTSGRAHEQYF
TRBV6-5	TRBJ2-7	CASRPDIWNYEQYF
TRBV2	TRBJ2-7	CASSPRDRAHEQYF
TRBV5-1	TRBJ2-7	CASSYIEGIQGYEQYF